This T cell receptor beta chain was obtained from a study of monozygotic twins with inflammatory bowel disease. General study results and limits: Healthy co-twins showed greater TCRbeta diversity (inverse Simpson) than IBD patients.

Details on this clonotype: Its antigen is undetermined.

CDR1 and CDR2 from the germline V gene are WNHNN and SYGVQD (reference sequence). This CDR3 is built from 14 residues. Using TCRalpha and TCRbeta cDNA, the researchers carried out two nested PCRs that lasted roughly 16 and 10 cycles. TCRdb reworked the 5' RACE reads into one entry per CDR3 protein, no DNA. The repertoire table contains 170,000 or so distinct CDR3 sequences. The origin of this receptor is a human donor with ulcerative colitis or Crohn's disease, or a healthy co-twin of an affected twin (not recorded which). Sequencing was carried out using blood. This chain connects TRBV10-1 to TRBJ2-3. This CDR3 reads CASSEWGRGDTQYF.